This T cell receptor beta chain was sequenced during a study of CXCR3-negative and CXCR3-positive naive CD8 T cells. Concerning this clonotype itself: Its antigen is as yet unknown.

The study's findings and limits: Memory CD8+ T cell repertoires were far less diverse than both naive subsets. Hydrophobicity of TRB CDR3s was greater in CXCR3-positive naive cells than in CXCR3-negative naive cells. Naive cells, whether CXCR3-negative or CXCR3-positive, had similar TRBV-TRBJ usage, while memory cells differed.

Definition of naive CD8+ T cells rested on a CD45RO-CCR7+CD27+CD95- profile. UMI-tagged TRB cDNA libraries were built via 5' RACE. TCRdb reprocessed the 5' RACE reads, with one entry per CDR3 protein and no DNA. Here the sample table reports about 51,000 distinct CDR3 sequences. The CDR3 length is 14 residues. Germline V lookup: CDR1 LNHDA, CDR2 SQIVND (reference sequence). The source of this sequence is a human donor in good health. Some clones in this sample may be carry-over from other donors' samples. The chain recombines TRBV19 with TRBJ2-7. Sample: naive CXCR3+ CD8+ T cells from blood. Subset given: CD45RO-CCR7+CD27+CD95- naive CD8+ T cells expressing CXCR3 (TNR3+). The CDR3 sequence: CASSIGRSSYEQYF.